The 22 T cell receptor beta chains below were found in one sample sequenced in a study of CD8 T cells in ankylosing spondylitis. TCRdb ran MiXCR on the 5' RACE reads and lists one entry per CDR3 protein. The data show roughly 700,000 distinct CDR3 sequences, roughly 20% seen once. Their specific antigens are unknown. Study-level results: For ankylosing spondylitis blood, a TCR beta motif of under 10 highly homologous variants appeared characteristic.

Sequencing was carried out using blood, either unsorted or a sorted T cell fraction (not recorded which). Receptors originate from a male donor with ankylosing spondylitis.

The chain has TRBV25-1 and TRBJ2-1; 8 nucleotides match TRBD1. Germline V CDR1 and CDR2: MGHDK, SYGVNS. With 5 bases clipped from V and 7 bases from J, the junction kept 1 base outside the gene matches. The CDR3 has 12 residues. The CDR3, as DNA: TGTGCCAGCAGTAACAGGGGGAATGAGCAGTTCTTC. Amino acid sequence: CASSNRGNEQFF. The variable domain in full, with the rest retrieved from reference TRBV25-1 and TRBJ2-1, is EADIYQTPRYLVIGTGKKITLECSQTMGHDKMYWYQQDPGMELHLIHYSYGVNSTEKGDLSSESTVSRIRTEHFPLTLESARPSHTSQYLCASSNRGNEQFFGPGTRLTVL.

The chain couples TRBV5-1 to TRBJ2-5, with TRBD2 identical over 7 bases. The germline CDR1 and CDR2 sequences are SGHRS and YFSETQ. The CDR3 contains 15 residues. V was clipped by 4 bases and J by 2 bases; unmatched bases: 8. CDR3 sequence reads: CASSKGRGVQETQYF. For the CDR3, the DNA is TGCGCCAGCAGCAAAGGTCGGGGGGTACAAGAGACCCAGTACTTC.

This rearrangement joins TRBV6-1 to TRBJ2-7; 9 bases line up with TRBD2. Germline lookup yields CDR1 MNHNS and CDR2 SASEGT. CDR3 length: 15 residues. The V segment lost 5 bases and the J segment 7 bases; nucleotides outside the gene matches: 12. CDR3 region: CASSTQAGGGGEQYF. The CDR3 coding sequence is TGTGCCAGCAGTACCCAAGCGGGGGGAGGTGGTGAGCAGTACTTC.

This clonotype came up a few times. This chain uses TRBV6-5 with TRBJ2-1, with 13 bases identical to TRBD2. Germline CDR1 reads MNHEY; CDR2 reads SVGAGI. V was clipped by 2 bases and J by 3 bases; unmatched bases: 4. CDR3 length: 17 residues. The CDR3 sequence is CASSYIGLAGDYNEQFF. The CDR3 DNA sequence: TGTGCCAGCAGTTACATCGGACTAGCGGGAGACTACAATGAGCAGTTCTTC.

The chain couples TRBV5-6 to TRBJ1-3; D is unclear. CDR1 and CDR2 from the germline V gene are SGHDT and YYEEEE. Trimming removed 4 bases from V and 11 bases from J, with 22 bases in between. The CDR3 spans 15 residues. This CDR3 is CASSPFSSGRKAIYF. The DNA of the CDR3 is TGTGCCAGCAGCCCTTTTTCGAGCGGGAGGAAGGCCATATATTTT.

This clonotype appeared a few times. V and J are TRBV6-5 and TRBJ2-2; TRBD1 is a possible D gene (6 bases). Germline CDR1 is MNHEY and CDR2 is SVGAGI. The CDR3 runs to 15 residues. Trimming pared 4 bases from V and 3 bases from J, leaving 12 bases between. The CDR3 nucleotides are TGTGCCAGCAGTTCCGACAGGTCCCACACCGGGGAGCTGTTTTTT. Translating gives CASSSDRSHTGELFF.

This clonotype was seen once. The genes are TRBV4-2 and TRBJ2-6; D uncertain. CDR1 LGHNA and CDR2 YNFKEQ come from the germline V gene. The germline V and J ends were trimmed by 0 bases and 0 bases, with 6 bases remaining between them. This CDR3 contains 16 residues. The CDR3 protein is CASSQDTDSGANVLTF. CDR3 DNA sequence: TGTGCCAGCAGCCAAGATACGGACTCTGGGGCCAACGTCCTGACTTTC.

V is TRBV28 and J is TRBJ1-1; the D gene is possibly TRBD1 (6 bases). Germline CDR1 is MDHEN and CDR2 is SYDVKM. The CDR3 totals 15 residues. Trimming took off 4 bases at V and 5 bases at J, with 17 bases between the two ends. CDR3 nucleotides: TGTGCCAGCAGTTCAGCAGGGGAGGCGCGGACTGAAGCTTTCTTT. Protein sequence: CASSSAGEARTEAFF.

There are a few counts of this clonotype. V gene TRBV7-9 combines with J gene TRBJ2-1; D is unclear. The germline V gene encodes CDR1 SEHNR and CDR2 FQNEAQ (reference sequence). Trimming cost V 1 base and J 12 bases, with 10 bases left between them. CDR3 length: 12 residues. The CDR3 loop reads CASSLDRYSQFF. Written as DNA, the CDR3 is TGTGCCAGCAGCTTAGATCGCTATTCGCAGTTCTTC.

CDR3 bases: TGTGCCAGCAGCCCTAGCGGGAAAAGCAATGAGCAGTTCTTC. It specifies CASSPSGKSNEQFF. The chain joins TRBV7-9 to TRBJ2-1, with 9 bases matching TRBD2. The CDR3 is made up of 14 amino acids. V was pared by 5 bases and J by 6 bases, with 5 bases of the junction left unmatched. CDR1 is SEHNR, CDR2 FQNEAQ, per germline (reference sequence).

This clonotype was seen more than once but under ten times. The rearrangement links TRBV10-3 to TRBJ1-3; 7 nucleotides match TRBD1. The CDR3 is 14 residues long. V lost 10 bases, J lost 4 bases, and 10 bases stayed unmatched. Germline V CDR1 and CDR2: ENHRY, SYGVKD. CDR3 sequence: CASSIGTVGNTIYF. As DNA, the CDR3 is TGTGCCAGTTCAATTGGGACAGTCGGAAACACCATATATTTT.

The V and J genes are TRBV14 and TRBJ2-7, with 10 bases aligning to TRBD1. The V segment lost 2 bases and the J segment 6 bases; nucleotides outside the gene matches: 7. This CDR3 has 15 amino acids. From germline, CDR1 is SGHDN and CDR2 FVKESK. CDR3 bases: TGTGCCAGCAGCCAACTTAGACAGGGGGCAATCGAGCAGTACTTC. Its translation is CASSQLRQGAIEQYF.

The V call is TRBV4-3, the J call TRBJ2-3; TRBD1 matches at 10 bases. With V trimmed by 0 bases and J by 3 bases, 6 bases remained unmatched. This CDR3 comprises 17 residues. Germline V gene lookup returns CDR1 LGHNA and CDR2 YSLEER. This CDR3 reads CASSQDDRGHITDTQYF. The CDR3 nucleotides read TGCGCCAGCAGCCAAGATGACAGGGGGCATATTACAGATACGCAGTATTTT.

This clonotype turned up a few times. The V and J genes are TRBV5-1 and TRBJ2-3; 8 nucleotides align to TRBD2. V lost 3 bases, J lost 8 bases, and 11 bases stayed unmatched. The germline gives CDR1 SGHRS, CDR2 YFSETQ. The CDR3 extends over 15 amino acids. This CDR3 reads CASSSGGLDKGTQYF. CDR3 nucleotide sequence: TGCGCCAGCAGCTCGGGGGGACTAGATAAAGGTACGCAGTATTTT.

This clonotype was detected ten times or more. This chain's CDR3 is CASSPGQVATNEKLFF. The CDR3 DNA reads as TGTGCCAGCAGTCCGGGACAGGTGGCCACTAATGAAAAACTGTTTTTT. The chain links TRBV12-3 or TRBV12-4 to TRBJ1-4; 8 bases map to TRBD1. The CDR3 is made up of 16 amino acids. Trimming removed 5 bases from V and 2 bases from J; junction bases left unmatched: 7.

This sequence joins TRBV23-1 and TRBJ1-5, with D possibly being TRBD1 (5 bases). TRBV23-1 is an ORF; its function is uncertain. V lost 6 bases and J 2 bases, leaving 17 bases between the germline ends. CDR3 length equals 16 residues. The CDR3 nucleotides are TGCGCCAGCAGCAAACTCCCATACAGGCGCAATCAGCCCCAGCATTTT. It yields the protein CASSKLPYRRNQPQHF.

The chain links TRBV15 to TRBJ2-7; D is unclear. CDR3 size: 15 residues. Trimming pared 0 bases from V and 2 bases from J, leaving 11 bases between. Germline CDR1 is LNHNV and CDR2 is YYDKDF (reference sequence). This CDR3 reads CATSRDPLGTYEQYF. CDR3 sequence (DNA): TGTGCCACCAGCAGAGATCCTCTGGGGACCTACGAGCAGTACTTC.

The chain joins TRBV6-1 to TRBJ2-7, with a tentative D call TRBD1 (6 bases). The V and J ends lost 8 bases and 2 bases respectively, with 16 bases between them. Germline assignment: CDR1 MNHNS and CDR2 SASEGT. The CDR3 is 14 amino acids. CDR3 in amino acids: CASSSRPGAYEQYF. The CDR3 coding sequence is TGTGCCAGCTCCTCACGCCCAGGGGCCTACGAGCAGTACTTC.

V usage is TRBV18 and J usage is TRBJ2-5, with a tentative D call TRBD2 (6 bases). The CDR3 is made up of 14 amino acids. Germline CDR1 KGHSH, CDR2 LQKENI. V was pared by 3 bases and J by 5 bases, with 13 bases between. The chain's CDR3 is CASSPSPGVETQYF. CDR3 bases: TGTGCCAGCTCACCGAGTCCGGGGGTGGAGACCCAGTACTTC.

This clonotype occurred a few times. V gene TRBV20-1 combines with J gene TRBJ1-2; D not certain. Germline assignment: CDR1 DFQATT and CDR2 SNEGSKA (reference sequence). This CDR3 is built from 12 residues. Trimming took off 5 bases at V and 3 bases at J, with 10 bases between the two ends. DNA for the CDR3: TGCAGTGCTGGGAAACCCGACTATGGCTACACCTTC. Protein: CSAGKPDYGYTF.

V is TRBV28 and J is TRBJ2-2; D ambiguous. This CDR3 is 15 amino acids long. Germline V lookup: CDR1 MDHEN, CDR2 SYDVKM. With 8 bases removed from V and 5 bases from J, the gap between germline ends came to 18 bases. As DNA, the CDR3 is TGTGCCAGCGCCAGGCCGGGCCTCGGGACCGGGGAGCTGTTTTTT. Encoded protein: CASARPGLGTGELFF. The variable domain in full, with the rest retrieved from reference TRBV28 and TRBJ2-2, is DVKVTQSSRYLVKRTGEKVFLECVQDMDHENMFWYRQDPGLGLRLIYFSYDVKMKEKGDIPEGYSVSREKKERFSLILESASTNQTSMYLCASARPGLGTGELFFGEGSRLTVL.

To note about this clonotype: Germline and junction disagree at one end, which may indicate a read error. The chain employs TRBV15 and TRBJ1-1, with TRBD1 identical over 9 bases. Germline V lookup: CDR1 LNHNV, CDR2 YYDKDF (reference sequence). The CDR3 spans 15 residues. CDR3 sequence: CATSDWTGVNTKAFF. CDR3 bases: TGTGCCACCAGCGACTGGACAGGGGTGAACACTAAAGCTTTCTTT.